The clone carrying this T cell receptor beta chain was counted between two and nine times. The length of the CDR3 is 15 residues. Germline lookup yields CDR1 MNHGY and CDR2 SAAAGT. V was trimmed by 6 bases and J by 1 base, leaving 15 bases between them. The data were obtained in a study of T cells in localized non-small cell lung cancer. Produced via immunoSEQ multiplex PCR; TCRdb's table is partial and in-frame only. The table records some 700 clones, roughly 25% of them present only once. Material: lung tumor tissue, obtained before any cancer treatment. This rearrangement joins TRBV6-8 to TRBJ2-5; D might be TRBD2 (5 bases). The sequence was collected from a woman aged 40 to 75 with stage III lung adenocarcinoma. CDR3: CASRGSMNFQETQYF. The CDR3 DNA reads TGTGCCAGCAGGGGGAGTATGAATTTCCAAGAGACCCAGTACTTC.